The clone carrying this TCR beta chain was seen many times. Its antigen is unidentified. The source of the sample is a study of shared clonotypes between healthy human individuals. Subsets obtained from CD4+ cells comprised CD45RA+ naive and CD45RA-negative memory cells. This CDR3 is 15 amino acids long. The V gene end was trimmed by 0 bases and the J gene end by 4 bases; junction bases not matched to a gene: 7. In germline, CDR1 is SGHRS, CDR2 YFSETQ. General study results and limits: Owing to a small donor count, the genetic and exposure-history diversity represented was limited. Naive subsets typically showed greater estimated richness than memory subsets. Non-shared clonotypes displayed generation probabilities falling below those of clonotypes present in all four donors.

Sequencing used immunoSEQ multiplex PCR; TCRdb keeps in-frame clones, though not all of them. The sample has 640,000 or so clones, 72% seen once; the top ten hold 1.8%. The TCR comes from a woman aged 30 to 39 in good health. The gene calls are TRBV5-1 and TRBJ2-7, with 7 nucleotides matching TRBD2. The sequenced material came from memory CD4+ T cells sorted from blood. Subset reported: CD45RA-negative fraction. The CDR3 region is CASSLVGGSLYEQYF. In DNA, the CDR3 is TGCGCCAGCAGCTTGGTTGGCGGGAGCTTATACGAGCAGTACTTC.